This T cell receptor (beta chain) was observed in a study of T cell responses to AZD1222 COVID-19 vaccine listed by TCRdb under 2021. At the level of the whole study: TCR sequencing was performed for 230 to 250 trial participants, of whom roughly 200 were given two doses of AZD1222 and 26 were given two doses of MenACWY control vaccine. Trial participants were enrolled by age into subgroups of 18-55, 56-69 and 70-plus years, and approximately 150, 30 and 60 TCR-sequenced participants, respectively, were included in these subgroups. Study-wide conclusions, independent of this receptor: Participants were mostly white British, with more females than males. The authors suggested clonal diversity may have been underestimated. Nearly half of unique spike-specific TCRs reportedly recognized epitopes outside regions mutated in the B.1.351 and B.1.1.7 variants. After two AZD1222 doses, spike-specific TCR breadth and depth were significantly higher than at day 0 and than in MenACWY recipients. Because no samples from the day 14 peak response were available, repertoires could be characterized only after the peak T cell response. Only 5 to 7 AZD1222 recipients were SARS-CoV-2 seropositive at baseline, limiting conclusions about previously exposed vaccinees. CD4 TCRs associated with the vaccine covered the entire spike protein, and the dominant responses were in regions 160-218 and 743-854. The 56-69-year group was small, and its depth increase did not reach significance, likely because of low power.

The CDR3 regions of human TCRbeta chains were analyzed by immunosequencing. Under the source paper's analysis protocol: Repertoire TCRs were matched against a reference library of SARS-CoV-2-specific TCRs generated with the MIRA antigen-specificity platform. Breadth was defined as the fraction of unique TCRs that were SARS-CoV-2-associated, and depth was defined as the fraction of total T cells that were SARS-CoV-2-associated. Using the MIRA data, every spike-specific TCR was mapped to the spike region that the TCR reacted to and assigned to either a CD4 or a CD8 class. Log10-transformed breadth and depth values were compared by one-way ANOVA with Sidak's multiple comparisons tests. Entries here come from immuneACCESS through TCRdb and include only in-frame sequences with V and J called. Some clones fail to appear in such tables; in the studies checked, an unresolved V gene covers under half of the shortfall, and the cause of the remainder is unknown. For V, J and clone size, that table is used; D and trimming come from the DNA. The sample has roughly 80,000 clones on record, roughly 90% of them singletons. Jointly, the top ten make up over 1.2% of the sample.

This specimen's time point label, per the study, means: about 28 days (+/-7) after the second vaccine dose. AZD1222 recipients with second doses at about 4 weeks or about 12 weeks were pooled, because spike-specific TCR depth and breadth did not differ between schedules. Vaccinee samples were obtained from the UK trials COV001 and COV002, which included a single-blind randomized controlled phase 2/3 trial of AZD1222 (ChAdOx1 nCoV-19) in healthy adults. For TCRbeta chain sequencing, PBMC samples from trial participants were taken at day 0 and at day 28 after the second dose. Via the germline V gene, CDR1 is KGHDR and CDR2 SFDVKD. Clipping removes 1 base from V and 2 bases from J, with 6 as the unmatched junction base count. The CDR3 goes from the cysteine to the phenylalanine over 18 residues. Just CDR3 DNA is preserved here, 54 bases in frame from base 1. A note on this clone: The specificity of this receptor is unknown. There are no base qualities to consult, and no much larger clone falls within one base.

The rearranged chain carries TRBV24-1 and TRBJ2-2, with 10 bases matching TRBD1. Here the sequenced sample was peripheral blood, taken 28 days after the second AZD1222 dose. The receptor was derived from an adult who received the AZD1222 COVID-19 vaccine. The CDR3 is CATSDLPQTGGNTGELFF. The DNA sequence reads TGTGCCACCAGTGATTTACCCCAGACAGGGGGCAACACCGGGGAGCTGTTTTTT.